The 25 T cell receptor beta chains listed next were all sequenced from one sample in a study of T cell responses to AZD1222 COVID-19 vaccine. Using immunoSEQ multiplex PCR, the repertoire was profiled, and TCRdb retains in-frame clones only, with some absent. The table shows about 180,000 clones, with 70% to 90% occurring only once. This sample comprised peripheral blood, obtained on day 0 of AZD1222 vaccination. These receptor sequences come from an adult in good health.

This clone was seen only once. The chain has TRBV7-8 and TRBJ2-3; 8 bases align to TRBD1. This CDR3 region has 16 residues. The ends lost 6 bases at V and 1 base at J; junction bases unmatched: 9. The germline gives CDR1 SGHVS, CDR2 FQNEAQ. This CDR3 is CASRPVRGQGTDTQYF. The CDR3, as DNA: TGTGCCAGCAGACCCGTTAGGGGACAGGGCACAGATACGCAGTATTTT.

This sequence joins TRBV2 and TRBJ1-4; the D is unclear. CDR3 length: 16 residues. Deletions cut 7 bases from V and 0 bases from J, with 15 bases between. Germline V gene lookup returns CDR1 SNHLY and CDR2 FYNNEI. The CDR3 protein is CASKAYYLATNEKLFF. In DNA, the CDR3 is TGTGCCAGCAAGGCTTACTACCTTGCAACTAATGAAAAACTGTTTTTT.

This clone was picked up one time. DNA of the CDR3: TGTGCCAGCAGCTTGCCAGGGATGAAGACCCAGTACTTC. This encodes CASSLPGMKTQYF. The genes are TRBV5-4 and TRBJ2-5, with D possibly TRBD1 on 5 matching bases. V lost 1 base, J lost 6 bases, and 10 bases lay in between. The CDR3 is 13 residues long. Germline CDR1 is SGHNT and CDR2 is YYREEE (reference sequence).

In the case of this clone: Germline and junction disagree at one end, which may indicate a read error. The chain combines TRBV5-4 with TRBJ2-3, with unresolved D. The V gene's germline CDR1 is SGHNT and CDR2 YYREEE (reference sequence). The CDR3 extends over 13 amino acids. The CDR3 DNA reads as TGCGCCACGGGCCAGGCTAGCACAGATACGCAGTATTTT. The encoded protein is CATGQASTDTQYF.

In its sample, this clone was seen once. The rearrangement uses TRBV9 and TRBJ1-1; TRBD1 agrees at 8 bases. There are 18 residues in the CDR3. With V trimmed by 0 bases and J by 0 bases, 10 bases remained unmatched. CDR1 is SGDLS and CDR2 is YYNGEE in the germline V gene. CDR3 region: CASSVATGGGFMNTEAFF. DNA of the CDR3: TGTGCCAGCAGCGTAGCCACAGGGGGGGGTTTCATGAACACTGAAGCTTTCTTT.

This clone occurred a few times. This chain links TRBV4-2 with TRBJ2-1; D ambiguous. The CDR3 totals 13 residues. V dropped 0 bases and J dropped 8 bases, with 8 bases sitting between them. Germline V lookup: CDR1 LGHNA, CDR2 YNFKEQ. The CDR3 sequence: CASSQDFGDEQFF. The CDR3 DNA sequence: TGTGCCAGCAGCCAAGACTTTGGGGATGAGCAGTTCTTC.

This sequence joins TRBV3-1 (or the pseudogene TRBV3-2) and TRBJ2-7, with 7 bases matching TRBD2. The CDR3 totals 13 residues. Germline loops: CDR1 LGHDT, CDR2 YNNKEL (reference sequence). With 1 base clipped from V and 5 bases from J, the junction kept 2 bases outside the gene matches. The CDR3 sequence is CASSQGGGDEQYF. The CDR3 coding sequence is TGTGCCAGCAGCCAAGGGGGAGGGGACGAGCAGTACTTC.

The V call is TRBV19, the J call TRBJ1-1; tentative D call: TRBD1 (5 bases). The CDR3 consists of 15 residues. Deletions cut 5 bases from V and 4 bases from J, with 17 bases between. Looked up from germline, CDR1 is LNHDA and CDR2 is SQIVND (reference sequence). The CDR3 protein is CASSPSWGGTTEAFF. The DNA of the CDR3 is TGTGCCAGTAGTCCGAGTTGGGGAGGGACCACTGAAGCTTTCTTT.

The rearrangement links TRBV5-6 to TRBJ2-1; the D gene is possibly TRBD1 (6 bases). The CDR3 is 10 residues long. Germline CDR1 SGHDT, CDR2 YYEEEE. V was pared by 5 bases and J by 10 bases, with 7 bases between. CDR3 coding DNA: TGTGCCAGCAGGGGGACAGAGCAGTTCTTC. This gives the protein CASRGTEQFF.

V usage is TRBV5-1 and J usage is TRBJ2-7, with 8 bases aligning to TRBD1. V lost 5 bases to trimming and J lost 0 bases; unmatched junction nucleotides: 4. Looked up from germline, CDR1 is SGHRS and CDR2 is YFSETQ. The CDR3 contains 14 residues. For the CDR3, the DNA is TGCGCCAGCAGGGACAGGGCTTACTCCTACGAGCAGTACTTC. It encodes CASRDRAYSYEQYF.

This chain links TRBV19 with TRBJ2-7; 9 bases map to TRBD2. The CDR3 consists of 15 residues. V lost 4 bases, J lost 3 bases, and 7 bases stayed unmatched. The germline V gene has CDR1 LNHDA and CDR2 SQIVND (reference sequence). DNA for the CDR3: TGTGCCAGTAGTAAGAATAGCGGGGGAATCTACGAGCAGTACTTC. Amino acid sequence: CASSKNSGGIYEQYF.

The chain links TRBV6-5 to TRBJ1-4; D is unclear. V dropped 0 bases and J dropped 4 bases, with 9 bases sitting between them. The CDR3 loop spans 15 amino acids. The germline gives CDR1 MNHEY, CDR2 SVGAGI. The CDR3 nucleotides read TGTGCCAGCAGTTACTCCCCCGTCGGTAATGAAAAACTGTTTTTT. Translating gives CASSYSPVGNEKLFF.

This sequence joins TRBV7-8 and TRBJ2-7; 7 nucleotides align to TRBD1. J gave up 1 base and V 5 bases, and 5 bases lay outside the gene matches. CDR1 SGHVS and CDR2 FQNEAQ come from the germline V gene. The length of the CDR3 is 14 residues. The DNA of the CDR3 is TGTGCCAGCAGCACAACCAGGGGGTCCTACGAGCAGTACTTC. It codes for CASSTTRGSYEQYF.

The J gene is TRBJ1-1, the V gene TRBV25-1; D is unclear. The V end was cut by 4 bases, the J end by 5 bases, with 11 bases between. Per the germline V gene, CDR1 is MGHDK and CDR2 is SYGVNS. The CDR3 sequence is 13 residues long. The CDR3 DNA reads TGTGCCAGCAGTGCCGCAGGAACGACTGAAGCTTTCTTT. Protein sequence: CASSAAGTTEAFF.

This chain connects TRBV14 to TRBJ1-1, with D perhaps TRBD1 (5 bases). Per germline, CDR1 SGHDN and CDR2 FVKESK. CDR3 length: 14 residues. V lost 5 bases and J lost 5, with 15 bases in between. CDR3: CASSRSGGGTEAFF. In nucleotides, the CDR3 is TGTGCCAGCAGCAGGAGCGGGGGAGGAACTGAAGCTTTCTTT.

The V gene is TRBV3-1 (or the pseudogene TRBV3-2), the J gene TRBJ2-2, with D possibly being TRBD1 (6 bases). The V gene's germline CDR1 is LGHDT and CDR2 YNNKEL (reference sequence). The CDR3 totals 16 residues. Trimming took 1 base from V and 5 from J, leaving 14 bases between them. CDR3 coding DNA: TGTGCCAGCAGCCAAGGAATGGGGGCTAGGACCGGGGAGCTGTTTTTT. Its translation is CASSQGMGARTGELFF.

The chain joins TRBV6-4 to TRBJ1-1, with no clear D. V was trimmed by 3 bases and J by 1 base, leaving 15 bases between them. This CDR3 has 16 residues. CDR1 is MRHNA and CDR2 is SNTAGT in the germline V gene. CDR3 in DNA: TGTGCCAGCAGTGATACTTTGGTAGGGAAGAACACTGAAGCTTTCTTT. Protein: CASSDTLVGKNTEAFF.

This chain links TRBV7-7 with TRBJ2-1, with D maybe TRBD1 (6 bases). Between the trimmed V and J ends, which lost 4 bases and 3 bases, there was a span of 7 bases. CDR1 and CDR2 from the germline V gene are SSHAT and FNYEAQ (reference sequence). The CDR3 runs 13 residues. In DNA, the CDR3 is TGTGCCAGCAGCTCGGACAGCTACAATGAGCAGTTCTTC. This codes for CASSSDSYNEQFF.

This chain uses TRBV9 with TRBJ1-2; a weak D match, TRBD1 (6 bases). CDR1 and CDR2 (germline): SGDLS, YYNGEE. V lost 3 bases to trimming and J lost 3 bases, with 15 bases between them. There are 15 residues in the CDR3. In nucleotides, the CDR3 is TGTGCCAGCAGCGGCCAATCAGGGGTAGACTATGGCTACACCTTC. Amino acid sequence: CASSGQSGVDYGYTF.

A remark on this clone: A read error may account for a junction end that differs from germline. The rearrangement joins TRBV3-1 (or the pseudogene TRBV3-2) to TRBJ2-1; 7 positions agree with TRBD2. Germline V gene lookup returns CDR1 LGHDT and CDR2 YNNKEL (reference sequence). The CDR3 has 16 amino acids. CDR3 sequence reads: CAGSQVPGGKHNEQFF. The CDR3, as DNA: TGTGCCGGCAGCCAAGTCCCGGGGGGTAAACACAATGAGCAGTTCTTC.

The CDR3 is CASSYRTGVPRVSYEQYF. CDR3 DNA: TGTGCCAGCAGTTACCGGACAGGGGTGCCCCGAGTCTCCTACGAGCAGTACTTC. The V and J genes are TRBV2 and TRBJ2-7, with 9 bases matching TRBD1. Germline trimming cut 5 bases from V and 0 bases from J; bases unmatched to any gene: 14. The germline V gene has CDR1 SNHLY and CDR2 FYNNEI. This CDR3 contains 18 residues.

The V call is TRBV28, the J call TRBJ2-2; no clear D gene. Germline V lookup: CDR1 MDHEN, CDR2 SYDVKM. The CDR3 extends over 11 amino acids. The ends were cut back, 6 bases at V and 3 bases at J, with 2 bases in the middle. For the CDR3, the DNA is TGTGCCAGCAGACACACCGGGGAGCTGTTTTTT. Translated, it gives CASRHTGELFF.

The chain joins TRBV2 to TRBJ2-7; TRBD2 might be the D (7 bases). Germline lookup yields CDR1 SNHLY and CDR2 FYNNEI. The V end lost 4 bases, the J end lost 3 bases, and 40 bases lay between the germline ends. The CDR3 is made up of 23 amino acids. The DNA of the CDR3 is TGTGCCAGCAGTGTGCCCTTGGACAGTAAGACGGGCGACCTTAAGCGGGACTACTACGAGCAGTACTTC. Its protein is CASSVPLDSKTGDLKRDYYEQYF.

DNA of the CDR3: TGTGCCAGCTCACCATACCTTCGCGGGGACCGGGACACCGGGGAGCTGTTTTTT. Translated, it gives CASSPYLRGDRDTGELFF. The genes are TRBV18 and TRBJ2-2; tentative D call: TRBD2 (6 bases). Per the germline V gene, CDR1 is KGHSH and CDR2 is LQKENI. The CDR3 loop spans 18 amino acids. V was clipped by 2 bases and J by 3 bases, with 19 bases between them.

V and J are TRBV4-1 and TRBJ2-1; D may be TRBD1 (5 bases). Trimming removed 1 base at V and 10 bases at J, with 11 bases between. CDR3 length: 13 amino acids. From germline, CDR1 is MGHRA and CDR2 YSYEKL. CDR3 protein: CASSQGQGKEQFF. In DNA form, the CDR3 reads TGCGCCAGCAGCCAAGGTCAGGGAAAGGAGCAGTTCTTC.